A single TCR beta chain is shown here with its context. As handled by the study authors: Amplification with reference gene primers provided the estimates of nucleated cell counts. The data were produced by immunoSEQ multiplex PCR, yet TCRdb's version contains in-frame clones alone and is incomplete. For V, J and clone size, that table is used; D and trimming come from the DNA. Found here are 200,000 to 300,000 clones, about 90% of them singletons; the top ten hold roughly 4%. Germline values: CDR1 SGHDT, CDR2 YYEEEE. The CDR3 is made up of 14 amino acids. Germline trimming cut 4 bases from V and 5 bases from J; bases unmatched to any gene: 7. The data were obtained in a study of blood T cell repertoires in COVID-19.

The receptor comes from a woman aged 25 to 45 with acute COVID-19. Sequencing was performed on PBMCs or T cells enriched from blood (not recorded which). The V call is TRBV5-6, the J call TRBJ2-5; 8 bases are shared with TRBD1. The CDR3 protein is CASSPGRGRETQYF. DNA of the CDR3: TGTGCCAGCAGCCCGGGCAGGGGGCGGGAGACCCAGTACTTC.